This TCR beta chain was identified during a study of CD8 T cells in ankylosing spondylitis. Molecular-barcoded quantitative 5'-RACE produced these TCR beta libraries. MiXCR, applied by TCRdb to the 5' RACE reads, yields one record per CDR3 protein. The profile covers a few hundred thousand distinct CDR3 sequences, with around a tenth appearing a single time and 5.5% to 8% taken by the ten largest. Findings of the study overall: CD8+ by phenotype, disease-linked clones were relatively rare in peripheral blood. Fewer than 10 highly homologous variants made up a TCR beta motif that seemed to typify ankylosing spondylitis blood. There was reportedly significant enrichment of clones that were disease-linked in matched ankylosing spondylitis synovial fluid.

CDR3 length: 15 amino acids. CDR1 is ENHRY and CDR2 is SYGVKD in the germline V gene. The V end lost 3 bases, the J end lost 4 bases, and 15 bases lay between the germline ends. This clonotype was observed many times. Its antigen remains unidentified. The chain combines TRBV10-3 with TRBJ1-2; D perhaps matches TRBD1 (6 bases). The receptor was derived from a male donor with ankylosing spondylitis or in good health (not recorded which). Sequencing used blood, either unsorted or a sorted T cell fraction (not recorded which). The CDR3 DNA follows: TGTGCCATCAGTGACCCGGGGGGCACGGGCTATGGCTACACCTTC. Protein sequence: CAISDPGGTGYGYTF.